Shown below are 4 T cell receptor beta chains from a single sample sequenced in a study of identical twins. TCRdb reprocessed the 5' RACE reads with MiXCR, giving one entry per CDR3 protein. The table records 400,000 to 650,000 distinct CDR3 sequences, 22% of them present only once. This same sample was also taken into another study, of T cells expressing NK-cell markers.

The sample comprised CD4+ T cells sorted from blood. The source is a woman in her late teens or twenties in good health.

The chain recombines TRBV7-8 with TRBJ2-3; D uncertain. The germline V gene has CDR1 SGHVS and CDR2 FQNEAQ. The CDR3 covers 16 residues. The V and J ends lost 5 bases and 0 bases respectively, with 15 bases between them. The CDR3 region has the DNA TGTGCCAGCAGCCACCTGGACCCCACTAGCACAGATACGCAGTATTTT. Amino acids: CASSHLDPTSTDTQYF. Full variable domain (missing parts from reference TRBV7-8 and TRBJ2-3): GAGVSQSPRYKVAKRGQDVALRCDPISGHVSLFWYQQALGQGPEFLTYFQNEAQLDKSGLPSDRFFAERPEGSVSTLKIQRTQQEDSAVYLCASSHLDPTSTDTQYFGPGTRLTVL.

This clonotype was detected ten times or more. This sequence joins TRBV20-1 and TRBJ2-3; no reliable D call. V lost 3 bases and J 4 bases, leaving 8 bases between the germline ends. CDR3 length: 12 amino acids. CDR1 and CDR2 from the germline V gene are DFQATT and SNEGSKA (reference sequence). CDR3 coding DNA: TGCAGTGCTAGTCCAGGATCAGATACGCAGTATTTT. It encodes CSASPGSDTQYF.

This clonotype has ten or more counts. This chain connects TRBV5-1 to TRBJ2-7; maybe TRBD1 (6 bases). The V gene lost 2 bases and the J gene lost 5 bases, with 14 bases spanning the gap. CDR1 and CDR2 from the germline V gene are SGHRS and YFSETQ. The CDR3 sequence is 14 residues long. The CDR3 DNA sequence: TGCGCCAGCAGCTTTAGCAGGGGCAAGGACGAGCAGTACTTC. This encodes CASSFSRGKDEQYF.

This clonotype was counted a few times. The chain recombines TRBV5-1 with TRBJ2-1; perhaps TRBD2 as D (7 bases). There are 16 residues in the CDR3. The germline gives CDR1 SGHRS, CDR2 YFSETQ. Between the trimmed V and J ends, which lost 0 bases and 6 bases, there was a span of 16 bases. The CDR3 DNA is TGCGCCAGCAGCTTGGCCGGGTGGGGGGGCCTCAATGAGCAGTTCTTC. Amino acids: CASSLAGWGGLNEQFF.